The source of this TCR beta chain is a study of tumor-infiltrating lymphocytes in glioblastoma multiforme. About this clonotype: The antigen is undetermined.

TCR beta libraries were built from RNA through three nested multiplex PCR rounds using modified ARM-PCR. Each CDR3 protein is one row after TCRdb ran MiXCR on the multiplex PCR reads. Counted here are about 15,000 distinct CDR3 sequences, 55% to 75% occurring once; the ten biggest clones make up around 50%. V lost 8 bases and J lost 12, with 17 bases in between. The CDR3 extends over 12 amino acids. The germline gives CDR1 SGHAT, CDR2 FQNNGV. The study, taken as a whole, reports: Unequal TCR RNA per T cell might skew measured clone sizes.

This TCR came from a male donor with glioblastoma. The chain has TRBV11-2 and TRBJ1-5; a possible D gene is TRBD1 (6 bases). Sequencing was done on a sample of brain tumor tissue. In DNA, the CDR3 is TGTGCCAGCTCACTGGTGGACAGTAGCCAGCATTTT. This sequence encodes CASSLVDSSQHF. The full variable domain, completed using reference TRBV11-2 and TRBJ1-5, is EAGVAQSPRYKIIEKRQSVAFWCNPISGHATLYWYQQILGQGPKLLIQFQNNGVVDDSQLPKDRFSAERLKGVDSTLKIQPAKLEDSAVYLCASSLVDSSQHFGDGTRLSIL.